These T cell receptor beta chains were read from a single sample in a study of cytomegalovirus exposure and HLA in healthy donors. Generated by immunoSEQ multiplex PCR, the TCRdb table keeps only in-frame clones and is missing some. The data show approximately 280,000 clones, 70% to 90% seen once. Sequencing was performed on PBMCs. These receptors came from a woman younger than 30 in good health and CMV-seronegative. CDR3s include the opening cysteine and the closing phenylalanine or tryptophan.

>TRBV6-6|TRBJ1-3
CASSYSDLEVGNTIYF
>TRBV27|TRBJ1-6
CASSATGEANSPLHF
>TRBV27|TRBJ1-2
CASRSETSYGYTF
>TRBV4-2|TRBJ2-5
CASSQDRWTGGGSQYF
>TRBV4-1|TRBJ1-1
CASRNMNTEAFF
>TRBV14|TRBJ1-2
CASSQDEGDYGYTF
>TRBV12-5|TRBJ2-1
CASGLVLVDNEQFF
>TRBV9|TRBJ2-1
CASSPILPGGNNNEQFF
>TRBV4-1|TRBJ2-7
CASSQERTGEGWGSYEQYF
>TRBV28|TRBJ1-6
CASSFRGDSPLHF
>TRBV6-6|TRBJ2-7
CASSYSIAGRAYEQYF
>TRBV29-1|TRBJ2-3
CSAQTSGGNTQYF
>TRBV7-9|TRBJ2-3
CASSHQQGQAYTDTQYF
>TRBV6-5|TRBJ1-6
CASSYRGGDNSPLHF
>TRBV5-1|TRBJ2-1
CASSSGLAGGPSYNEQFF
>TRBV7-8|TRBJ1-1
CASSLDGQGNTEAFF
>TRBV5-1|TRBJ1-1
CASSSSRDRVNTEAFF
>TRBV7-9|TRBJ2-2
CASSFWGLGKAGELFF
>TRBV7-6|TRBJ2-1
CASSLREGMSSYNEQFF
>TRBV12-5|TRBJ1-6
CASGGGQGSYNSPLHF
>TRBV30|TRBJ1-4
CAWRRETGENEKLFF
>TRBV7-9|TRBJ2-3
CASSKGDPRFSDTQYF
>TRBV9|TRBJ2-7
CASSVSSGQKQLSYEQYF
>TRBV7-9|TRBJ1-5
CASSLGGPHQPQHF
>TRBV5-1|TRBJ2-7
CASSPTGSSYEQYF
>TRBV19|TRBJ1-6
CASLGTGEFSPLHF
>TRBV7-2|TRBJ1-5
CASSAGQVYSNQPQHF
>TRBV9|TRBJ2-5
CASSVAGVAETQYF
>TRBV6-5|TRBJ1-2
CASSPDRVYGYTF
>TRBV2|TRBJ2-5
CASSYWLAGIQETQYF
>TRBV7-9|TRBJ2-5
CSSSLDFAGGGETQYF
>TRBV6-5|TRBJ1-1
CASSLSSNTEAFF
>TRBV19|TRBJ2-1
CASSIAALTTNEQFF
>TRBV5-4|TRBJ2-3
CASSLEGVSSDTQYF
>TRBV27|TRBJ1-1
CASSSLGGGTEAFF
>TRBV6-5|TRBJ1-5
CVSQRTVYSNQPQHF
>TRBV27|TRBJ2-5
CASSFGLAGKETQYF
>TRBV27|TRBJ2-7
CASGSGTGFLEQYF
>TRBV10-3|TRBJ1-2
CAISEYQGHGYTF
>TRBV19|TRBJ2-2
CASSISGVTTGELFF
>TRBV9|TRBJ1-2
CASSVGVGGYTF
>TRBV27|TRBJ1-2
CASSSDTGGGGYTF
>TRBV6-5|TRBJ2-5
CASSSGTGQETQYF
>TRBV9|TRBJ2-5
CASSEFGGSGGRGTQYF
>TRBV2|TRBJ1-6
CASSLDRLNSPLHF
>TRBV4-1|TRBJ1-5
CASSQTGTALTFSNQPQHF
>TRBV19|TRBJ2-1
CASSLGQGLYNEQFF
>TRBV4-1|TRBJ1-2
CASSQDSGQGIGPRNYGYTF
>TRBV30|TRBJ1-1
CAWSSRGGQDEAFF